This T cell receptor (beta chain) was identified in a study of cytomegalovirus exposure and HLA in healthy donors. This clone was seen once. The CDR3 has 16 residues. Germline V gives CDR1 LNHDA, CDR2 SQIVND (reference sequence). V was pared by 3 bases and J by 1 base, with 15 bases between. The PCR had 60 Vbeta and 13 Jbeta primers. As handled by the study authors: The count from a later analysis was some 83 million unique TCR beta chains, around 11 million of them shared. Clones were sequenced by immunoSEQ multiplex PCR, and TCRdb holds only the in-frame ones, with some missing. From that table come the V and J calls and clone size; the DNA was used to work out D and trimming. The data hold 250,000 to 350,000 clones, with about nine tenths observed a single time.

The chain is built from TRBV19 and TRBJ1-1, with a possible D match to TRBD1 (6 bases). Sequencing was carried out using PBMCs. This receptor was identified in a man between 35 and 55 years old in good health and CMV-seropositive. CDR3 sequence reads: CASSIPRGATNTEAFF. The CDR3 DNA sequence: TGTGCCAGTAGTATCCCTCGGGGGGCTACGAACACTGAAGCTTTCTTT.